The source of this T cell receptor (beta chain) is a study of OX40 agonist ivuxolimab in advanced cancers. Study context: Earlier anti-PD-1, anti-PD-L1 or anti-CTLA-4 therapy was permitted; 35% to 50% had received some.

This CDR3 has 15 amino acids. CDR1 and CDR2 (germline): LNHNV, YYDKDF (reference sequence). The V and J ends lost 0 bases and 2 bases, in that order; junction bases with no gene match: 4. TCRdb's copy holds only in-frame clones and misses some; the assay was immunoSEQ multiplex PCR. Found here are about 73,000 clones, about 86% of them singletons; the top ten hold 0.65% to 0.9%. The chain uses TRBV15 and TRBJ2-7; TRBD1 aligns across 7 bases. The input for sequencing was CD4+ or CD8+ T cells sorted from blood, taken in a trial of the OX40 agonist ivuxolimab. The TCR was taken from an adult with an advanced solid tumor such as melanoma, head and neck, liver or kidney cancer. In DNA form, the CDR3 reads TGTGCCACCAGCAGAGACAGGGGGTCCACCTACGAGCAGTACTTC. Its translation: CATSRDRGSTYEQYF.